A single sample gave rise to the 3 T cell receptor beta chains below, sequenced in a study of T cell repertoires in cytomegalovirus infection. MiXCR was run by TCRdb on the reads, yielding one entry per CDR3 protein. Here the sample spans under 350,000 distinct CDR3 sequences, more than 8% being singletons. Sequenced material: PBMCs. Receptor source: a human donor in good health (CMV status not recorded). Some clones in this sample may be carry-over from other donors' samples.

This clonotype turned up a few times. The chain employs TRBV6-6 and TRBJ1-1; D gene ambiguous. V lost 0 bases to trimming and J lost 3 bases, with 5 bases between them. The CDR3 consists of 13 residues. Germline V gives CDR1 MNHNY, CDR2 SVGAGI (reference sequence). The CDR3 here is CASSYSSDTEAFF. Here the CDR3 DNA reads TGTGCCAGCAGTTACTCTAGCGACACTGAAGCTTTCTTT.

This clonotype occurred a few times. The chain carries TRBV12-3 or TRBV12-4 and TRBJ1-1; D gene uncertain. The CDR3 runs to 15 residues. V lost 3 bases and J lost 0, with 11 bases in between. CDR3: CASSFGRRLNTEAFF. The CDR3 region has the DNA TGTGCCAGCAGTTTTGGCAGGCGGTTGAACACTGAAGCTTTCTTT.

This clonotype occurred a few times. The CDR3 coding sequence is TGTGCCAGTGCGGGTCTTGGGAATCAGCCCCAGCATTTT. Residues: CASAGLGNQPQHF. The chain is built from TRBV27 and TRBJ1-5; D gene ambiguous. Trimming pared 9 bases from V and 4 bases from J, leaving 13 bases between. The CDR3 covers 13 residues. Germline V gene data show CDR1 as MNHEY and CDR2 as SMNVEV (reference sequence).